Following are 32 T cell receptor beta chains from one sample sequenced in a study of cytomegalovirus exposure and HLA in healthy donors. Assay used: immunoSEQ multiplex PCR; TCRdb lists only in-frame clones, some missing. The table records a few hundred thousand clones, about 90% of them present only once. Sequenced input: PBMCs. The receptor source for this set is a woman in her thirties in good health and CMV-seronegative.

CDR3 nucleotide sequence: TGTGCCAGCAGTTACGGTCGGGGTGAGACCCAGTACTTC. The encoded protein is CASSYGRGETQYF. The rearrangement joins TRBV6-5 to TRBJ2-5, with D tentatively TRBD2 (5 bases). Trimming shortened V by 2 bases and J by 5 bases, and 9 bases separated the two germline ends. CDR3 size: 13 residues. Germline loops: CDR1 MNHEY, CDR2 SVGAGI.

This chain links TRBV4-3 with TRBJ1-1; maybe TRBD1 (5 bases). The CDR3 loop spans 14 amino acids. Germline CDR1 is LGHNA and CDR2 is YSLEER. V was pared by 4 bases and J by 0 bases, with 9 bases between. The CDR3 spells CASSPGELNTEAFF. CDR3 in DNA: TGCGCCAGCAGCCCGGGGGAGCTGAACACTGAAGCTTTCTTT.

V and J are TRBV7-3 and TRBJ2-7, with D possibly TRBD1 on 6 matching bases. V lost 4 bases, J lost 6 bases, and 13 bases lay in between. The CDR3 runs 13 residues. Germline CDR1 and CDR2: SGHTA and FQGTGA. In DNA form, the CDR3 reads TGTGCCAGCAGCTCTTTTAGGGGGAGCGAGCAGTACTTC. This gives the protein CASSSFRGSEQYF.

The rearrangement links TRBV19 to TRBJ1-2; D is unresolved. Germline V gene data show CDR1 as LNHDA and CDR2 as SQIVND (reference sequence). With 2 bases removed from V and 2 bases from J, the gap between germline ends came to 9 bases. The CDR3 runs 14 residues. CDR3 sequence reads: CASSITAKNYGYTF. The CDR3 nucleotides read TGTGCCAGTAGTATAACAGCCAAAAACTATGGCTACACCTTC.

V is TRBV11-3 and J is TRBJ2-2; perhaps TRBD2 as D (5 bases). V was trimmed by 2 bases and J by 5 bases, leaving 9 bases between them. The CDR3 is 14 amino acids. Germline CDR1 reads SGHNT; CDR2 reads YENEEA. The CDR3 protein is CASSLRGSTGELFF. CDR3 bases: TGTGCCAGCAGCTTACGAGGGTCTACCGGGGAGCTGTTTTTT.

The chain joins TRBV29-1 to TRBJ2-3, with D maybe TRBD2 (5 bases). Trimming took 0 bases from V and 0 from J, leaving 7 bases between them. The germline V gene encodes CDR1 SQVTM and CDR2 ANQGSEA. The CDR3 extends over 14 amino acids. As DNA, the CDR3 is TGCAGCGTTGAAGACGGACTTAGCACAGATACGCAGTATTTT. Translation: CSVEDGLSTDTQYF.

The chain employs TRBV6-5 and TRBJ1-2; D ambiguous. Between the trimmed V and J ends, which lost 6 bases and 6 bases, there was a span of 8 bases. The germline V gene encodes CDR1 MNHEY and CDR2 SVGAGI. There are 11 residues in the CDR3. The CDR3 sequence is CASRALDGYTF. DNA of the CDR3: TGTGCCAGCAGAGCCCTTGATGGCTACACCTTC.

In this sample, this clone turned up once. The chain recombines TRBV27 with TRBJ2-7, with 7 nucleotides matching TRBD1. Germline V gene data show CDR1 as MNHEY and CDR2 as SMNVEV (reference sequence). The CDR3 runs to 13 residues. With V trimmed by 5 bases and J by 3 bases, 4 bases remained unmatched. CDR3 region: CASSDREHYEQYF. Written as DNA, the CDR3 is TGTGCCAGCAGTGACAGGGAGCACTACGAGCAGTACTTC.

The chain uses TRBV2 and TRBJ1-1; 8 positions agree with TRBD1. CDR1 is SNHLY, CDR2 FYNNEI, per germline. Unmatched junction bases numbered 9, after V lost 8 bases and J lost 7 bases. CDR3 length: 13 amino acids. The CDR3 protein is CASRLAGGDEAFF. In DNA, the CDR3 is TGTGCCAGCCGCCTCGCAGGGGGCGATGAAGCTTTCTTT. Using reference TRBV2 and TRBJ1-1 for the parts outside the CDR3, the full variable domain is EPEVTQTPSHQVTQMGQEVILRCVPISNHLYFYWYRQILGQKVEFLVSFYNNEISEKSEIFDDQFSVERPDGSNFTLKIRSTKLEDSAMYFCASRLAGGDEAFFGQGTRLTVV.

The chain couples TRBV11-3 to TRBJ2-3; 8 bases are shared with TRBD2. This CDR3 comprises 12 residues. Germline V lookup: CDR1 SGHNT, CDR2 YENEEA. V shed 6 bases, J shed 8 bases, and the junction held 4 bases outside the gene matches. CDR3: CASSLLAATQYF. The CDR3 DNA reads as TGTGCCAGCAGTCTACTAGCGGCTACGCAGTATTTT.

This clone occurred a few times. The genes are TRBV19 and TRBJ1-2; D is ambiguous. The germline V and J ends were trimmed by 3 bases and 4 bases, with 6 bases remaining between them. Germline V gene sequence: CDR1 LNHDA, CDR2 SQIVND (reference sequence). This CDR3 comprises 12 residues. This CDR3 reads CASSMGIYGYTF. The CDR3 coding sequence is TGTGCCAGTAGTATGGGAATCTATGGCTACACCTTC.

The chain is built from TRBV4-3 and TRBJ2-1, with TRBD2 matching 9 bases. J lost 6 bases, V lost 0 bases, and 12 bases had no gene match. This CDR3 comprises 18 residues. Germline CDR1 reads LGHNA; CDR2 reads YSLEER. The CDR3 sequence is CASSQDQSGLAGFNEQFF. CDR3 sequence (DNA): TGCGCCAGCAGCCAAGATCAATCCGGGCTAGCGGGATTCAATGAGCAGTTCTTC.

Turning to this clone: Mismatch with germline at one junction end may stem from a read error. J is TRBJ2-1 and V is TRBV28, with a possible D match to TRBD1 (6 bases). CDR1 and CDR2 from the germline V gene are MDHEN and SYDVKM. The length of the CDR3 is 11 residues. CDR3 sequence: CASSLTGLEIF. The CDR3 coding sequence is TGTGCCAGCAGTTTAACAGGGCTGGAGATCTTC.

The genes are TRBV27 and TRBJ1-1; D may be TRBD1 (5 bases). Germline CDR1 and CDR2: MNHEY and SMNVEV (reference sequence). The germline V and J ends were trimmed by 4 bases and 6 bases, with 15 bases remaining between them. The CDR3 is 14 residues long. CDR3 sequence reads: CASSWVARVAEAFF. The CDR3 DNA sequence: TGTGCCAGCAGTTGGGTAGCCAGGGTCGCTGAAGCTTTCTTT.

The CDR3 spells CASSILLGGNTEAFF. The CDR3 DNA reads TGTGCCAGTAGTATTCTCCTAGGGGGGAACACTGAAGCTTTCTTT. The V gene is TRBV19, the J gene TRBJ1-1; tentatively, D is TRBD1 (6 bases). CDR3 length: 15 residues. V lost 3 bases to trimming and J lost 1 base, with 12 bases between them. Looked up from germline, CDR1 is LNHDA and CDR2 is SQIVND (reference sequence).

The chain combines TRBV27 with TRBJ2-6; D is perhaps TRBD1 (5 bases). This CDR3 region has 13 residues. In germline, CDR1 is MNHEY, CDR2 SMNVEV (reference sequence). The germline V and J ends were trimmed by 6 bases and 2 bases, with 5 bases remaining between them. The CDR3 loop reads CASSRAGANVLTF. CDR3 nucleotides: TGTGCCAGCAGCAGGGCTGGGGCCAACGTCCTGACTTTC. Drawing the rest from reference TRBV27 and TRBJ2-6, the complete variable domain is EAQVTQNPRYLITVTGKKLTVTCSQNMNHEYMSWYRQDPGLGLRQIYYSMNVEVTDKGDVPEGYKVSRKEKRNFPLILESPSPNQTSLYFCASSRAGANVLTFGAGSRLTVL.

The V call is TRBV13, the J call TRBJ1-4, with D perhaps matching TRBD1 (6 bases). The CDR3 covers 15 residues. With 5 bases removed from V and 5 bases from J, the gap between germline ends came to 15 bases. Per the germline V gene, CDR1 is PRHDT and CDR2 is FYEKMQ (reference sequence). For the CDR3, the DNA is TGTGCCAGCAGCCCCTCTGGTGACAGGAATGAAAAACTGTTTTTT. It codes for CASSPSGDRNEKLFF.

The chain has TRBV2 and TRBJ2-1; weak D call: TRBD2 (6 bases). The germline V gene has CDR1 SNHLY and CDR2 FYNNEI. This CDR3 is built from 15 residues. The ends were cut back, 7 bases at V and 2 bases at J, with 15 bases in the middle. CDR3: CASTVDGSTYNEQFF. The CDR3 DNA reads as TGTGCCAGCACTGTCGACGGGAGCACCTACAATGAGCAGTTCTTC. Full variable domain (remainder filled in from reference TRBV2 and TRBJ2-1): EPEVTQTPSHQVTQMGQEVILRCVPISNHLYFYWYRQILGQKVEFLVSFYNNEISEKSEIFDDQFSVERPDGSNFTLKIRSTKLEDSAMYFCASTVDGSTYNEQFFGPGTRLTVL.

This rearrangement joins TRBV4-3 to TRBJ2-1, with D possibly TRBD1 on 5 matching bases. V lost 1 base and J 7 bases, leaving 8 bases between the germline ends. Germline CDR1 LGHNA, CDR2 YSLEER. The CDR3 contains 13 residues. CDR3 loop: CASSQAGKNEQFF. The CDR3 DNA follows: TGCGCCAGCAGCCAAGCAGGGAAGAATGAGCAGTTCTTC.

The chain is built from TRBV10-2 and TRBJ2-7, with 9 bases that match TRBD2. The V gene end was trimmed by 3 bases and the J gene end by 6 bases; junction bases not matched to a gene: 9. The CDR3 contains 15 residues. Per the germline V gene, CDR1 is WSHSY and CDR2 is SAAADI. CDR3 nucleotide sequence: TGCGCCAGCAGTGACTCCCCAGCGGGAGGAGGCGAGCAGTACTTC. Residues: CASSDSPAGGGEQYF.

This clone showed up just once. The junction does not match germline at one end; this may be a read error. The CDR3 reads CASTLGARGVSYEQYF. In DNA, the CDR3 is TGTGCCAGCACCTTAGGGGCCAGGGGGGTCTCCTACGAGCAGTACTTC. V is TRBV7-8 and J is TRBJ2-7; possible D gene TRBD1, 7 bases. The CDR3 consists of 16 residues. Germline V gene lookup returns CDR1 SGHVS and CDR2 FQNEAQ.

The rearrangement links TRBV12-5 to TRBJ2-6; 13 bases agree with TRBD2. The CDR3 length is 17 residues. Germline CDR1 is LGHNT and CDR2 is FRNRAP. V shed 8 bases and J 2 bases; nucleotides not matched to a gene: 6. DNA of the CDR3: TGTGCTAGTTTCCTCGGACTAGCGGGAGCTGGGGCCAACGTCCTGACTTTC. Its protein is CASFLGLAGAGANVLTF.

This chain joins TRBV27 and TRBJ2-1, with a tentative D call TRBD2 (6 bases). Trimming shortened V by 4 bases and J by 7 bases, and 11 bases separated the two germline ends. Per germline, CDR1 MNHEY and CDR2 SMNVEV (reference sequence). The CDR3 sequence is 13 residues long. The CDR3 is CASSSAGRNEQFF. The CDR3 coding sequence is TGTGCCAGCAGTTCTGCGGGAAGGAATGAGCAGTTCTTC.

CDR3 protein: CASSQDRGQETQYF. In DNA, the CDR3 is TGCGCCAGCAGCCAAGACAGGGGACAAGAGACCCAGTACTTC. The chain carries TRBV4-1 and TRBJ2-5; D may be TRBD1 (6 bases). The CDR3 runs 14 residues. The V and J ends lost 0 bases and 2 bases respectively, with 7 bases between them. Germline V CDR1 and CDR2: MGHRA, YSYEKL.

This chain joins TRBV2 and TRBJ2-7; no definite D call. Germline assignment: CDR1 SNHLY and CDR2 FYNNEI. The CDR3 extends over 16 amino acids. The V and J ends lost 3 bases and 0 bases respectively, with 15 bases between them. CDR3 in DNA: TGTGCCAGCAGTGAGAGCGCCGGGTATGGCTCCTACGAGCAGTACTTC. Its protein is CASSESAGYGSYEQYF.

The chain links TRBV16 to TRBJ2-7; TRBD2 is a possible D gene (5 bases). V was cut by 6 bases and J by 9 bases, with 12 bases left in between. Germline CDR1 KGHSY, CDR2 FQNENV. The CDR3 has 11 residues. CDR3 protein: CASSRGIAQYF. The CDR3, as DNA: TGTGCCAGCAGTAGAGGGATAGCGCAGTACTTC.

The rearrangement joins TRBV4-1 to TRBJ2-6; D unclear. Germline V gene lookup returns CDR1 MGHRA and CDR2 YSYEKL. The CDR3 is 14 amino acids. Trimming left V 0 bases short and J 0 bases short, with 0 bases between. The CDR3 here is CASSQDSGANVLTF. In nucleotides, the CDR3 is TGCGCCAGCAGCCAAGACTCTGGGGCCAACGTCCTGACTTTC.

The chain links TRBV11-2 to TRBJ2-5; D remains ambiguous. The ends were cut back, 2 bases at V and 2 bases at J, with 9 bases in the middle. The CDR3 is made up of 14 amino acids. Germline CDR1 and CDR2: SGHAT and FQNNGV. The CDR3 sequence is CASSLLRRQETQYF. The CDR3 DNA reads TGTGCCAGCAGCTTACTACGCCGTCAAGAGACCCAGTACTTC.

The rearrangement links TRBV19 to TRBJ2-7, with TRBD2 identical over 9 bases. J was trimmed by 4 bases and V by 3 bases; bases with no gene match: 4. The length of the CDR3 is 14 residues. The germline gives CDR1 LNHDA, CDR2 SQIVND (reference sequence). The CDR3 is CASSMAGGGYEQYF. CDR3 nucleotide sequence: TGTGCCAGTAGTATGGCGGGAGGGGGTTACGAGCAGTACTTC. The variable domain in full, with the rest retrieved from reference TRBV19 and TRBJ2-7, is DGGITQSPKYLFRKEGQNVTLSCEQNLNHDAMYWYRQDPGQGLRLIYYSQIVNDFQKGDIAEGYSVSREKKESFPLTVTSAQKNPTAFYLCASSMAGGGYEQYFGPGTRLTVT.

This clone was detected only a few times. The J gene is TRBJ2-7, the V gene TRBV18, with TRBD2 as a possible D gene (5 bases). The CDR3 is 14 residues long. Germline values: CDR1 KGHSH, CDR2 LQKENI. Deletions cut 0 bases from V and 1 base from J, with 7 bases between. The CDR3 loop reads CASSPPEESYEQYF. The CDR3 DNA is TGTGCCAGCTCACCACCGGAGGAATCCTACGAGCAGTACTTC.

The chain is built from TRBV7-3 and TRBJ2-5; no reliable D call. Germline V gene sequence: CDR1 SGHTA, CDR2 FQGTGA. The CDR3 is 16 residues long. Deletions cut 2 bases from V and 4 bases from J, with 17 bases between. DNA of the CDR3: TGTGCCAGCAGCTTAGGGGTTGAAATCTGGAGAGAGACCCAGTACTTC. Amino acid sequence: CASSLGVEIWRETQYF.

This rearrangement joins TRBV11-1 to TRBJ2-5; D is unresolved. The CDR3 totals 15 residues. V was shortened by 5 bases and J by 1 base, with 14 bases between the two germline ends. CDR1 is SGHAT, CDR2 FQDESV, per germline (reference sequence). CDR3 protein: CASSTRLSPQETQYF. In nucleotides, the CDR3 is TGTGCCAGCAGCACCCGGTTGAGTCCCCAAGAGACCCAGTACTTC. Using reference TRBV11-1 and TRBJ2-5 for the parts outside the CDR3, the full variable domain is EAEVAQSPRYKITEKSQAVAFWCDPISGHATLYWYRQILGQGPELLVQFQDESVVDDSQLPKDRFSAERLKGVDSTLKIQPAELGDSAMYLCASSTRLSPQETQYFGPGTRLLVL.